Below, 4 T cell receptor beta chains from the same sample are listed, as sequenced in a study of breast tumors, draining lymph nodes, adjacent tissues. Axillary draining lymph nodes of breast cancer patients supplied the node samples. TCRdb independently ran MiXCR on the multiplex PCR reads; one entry per CDR3 protein. The repertoire holds about 170,000 distinct CDR3 sequences, with 30% to 40% as singletons. Sequenced sample: axillary lymph node tissue. Source of these receptors: a female donor with breast cancer. Some clones in this sample may be carry-over from other donors' samples.

Worth noting for this clonotype: Given a much more abundant clone one base away, this may be a read error. Since no conserved phenylalanine or tryptophan closes the CDR3, a read error is the likely cause. V and J are TRBV6-6 and TRBJ2-7; D may be TRBD1 (5 bases). The length of the CDR3 is 17 residues. CDR1 and CDR2 from the germline V gene are MNHNY and SVGAGI (reference sequence). CDR3 amino acids: CASSHSSGQGLLREQYL. CDR3 sequence (DNA): TGTGCCAGCAGTCACTCGAGTGGGCAGGGATTGCTTCGGGAGCAGTACCTC.

This clonotype came up many times. The V and J genes are TRBV20-1 and TRBJ1-3; D may be TRBD1 (6 bases). This CDR3 has 15 residues. Germline V lookup: CDR1 DFQATT, CDR2 SNEGSKA (reference sequence). Trimming left V 5 bases short and J 0 bases short, with 14 bases between. The CDR3 nucleotides read TGCAGTGCTCTAACAGGGTGGGACTCTGGAAACACCATATATTTT. Amino acids: CSALTGWDSGNTIYF.

Comment on this clonotype: One end of the junction is discordant with germline, which a read error may explain. V usage is TRBV20-1 and J usage is TRBJ1-6; D unclear. CDR3 length: 12 amino acids. Germline assignment: CDR1 DFQATT and CDR2 SNEGSKA (reference sequence). The DNA for the CDR3 is TGCAGTGCTAGACAACGGGAAAAGAACTTACTTTTT. Translated, it gives CSARQREKNLLF.

V and J are TRBV2 and TRBJ2-7, with no clear D. V lost 4 bases and J lost 0, with 13 bases in between. This CDR3 region has 15 residues. Germline V lookup: CDR1 SNHLY, CDR2 FYNNEI. The CDR3 DNA is TGTGCCAGCAGTGCTAGTCCTACCCCCTCCTACGAGCAGTACTTC. It translates to CASSASPTPSYEQYF.